The rows below give T cell receptor beta chains drawn from one sample of a study of CD8+ T cells in alopecia areata. Sequencing used immunoSEQ multiplex PCR; TCRdb keeps in-frame clones, though not all of them. The data hold approximately 140,000 clones, with 80% to 90% observed a single time. This specimen was CD8+ T cells sorted from blood, taken at week 0. These receptors all stem from a human donor with alopecia areata. Each CDR3 is given with its conserved first and last residue. The D gene is left open where the match is weak. Where a row states a size, it is once, few, many or the class of an expanded clone; other rows omit it.

. 13 TRBJ2-3 once TRBV2 TGTGCCAGCACTCCCCGGGCAGAAAATACGCAGTATTTT CASTPRAENTQYF
TRBD2 18 TRBJ2-1 . TRBV27 TGTGCCAGCAGTTTATCCACCTATAGCGGGGGTTTTCACAATGAGCAGTTCTTC CASSLSTYSGGFHNEQFF
. 14 TRBJ1-1 . TRBV7-6 TGTGCCAGCAGCTTAGGTGGGTTGAACACTGAAGCTTTCTTT CASSLGGLNTEAFF
. 14 TRBJ1-1 . TRBV29-1 TGCAGCGCGGGAAGGGACGGAGCGAACACTGAAGCTTTCTTT CSAGRDGANTEAFF
. 11 TRBJ2-5 . TRBV11-2 TGTGCCAGCAGCTCCACAGAGACCCAGTACTTC CASSSTETQYF
. 13 TRBJ2-1 . TRBV5-4 TGTGCCAGCAGCTCGAGCATGCACAATGAGCAGTTCTTC CASSSSMHNEQFF
TRBD1 16 TRBJ2-7 . TRBV6-5 TGTGCCAGCAGTTACAGTACGGACAGGGGGGACTACGAGCAGTACTTC CASSYSTDRGDYEQYF
. 14 TRBJ2-3 . TRBV4-1 TGCGCCAGCAGCCAAGATTTGGGCACAGATACGCAGTATTTT CASSQDLGTDTQYF
. 12 TRBJ2-7 . TRBV29-1 TGCAGCGTTGAATTCGAGGCCGCCGAGCAGTACTTC CSVEFEAAEQYF
TRBD1 13 TRBJ1-1 . TRBV11-2 TGTGCCAGCAGCCTGGGACAGGGGACTGAAGCTTTCTTT CASSLGQGTEAFF
. 12 TRBJ2-7 . TRBV5-1 TGCGCCAGCAGCTTGTTGGGCAGCGAGCAGTACTTC CASSLLGSEQYF
TRBD2 18 TRBJ2-7 once TRBV7-6 TGTGCCAGCAGCTTAGGGCGGGAGTTCCGGGACGGCATCTACGAGCAGTACTTC CASSLGREFRDGIYEQYF
TRBD2 14 TRBJ2-2 . TRBV29-1 TGCAGCGTGTCTAGCGGGGGGTTCGGCGGGGAGCTGTTTTTT CSVSSGGFGGELFF
. 15 TRBJ2-7 . TRBV7-2 TGTGCCAGCAGCCATCACCGGGACACCGTTTACGAGCAGTACTTC CASSHHRDTVYEQYF
TRBD1 18 TRBJ2-6 . TRBV5-1 TGCGCCAGCAGCTCATGGACAGGGTCCCCCTCTGGGGCCAACGTCCTGACTTTC CASSSWTGSPSGANVLTF
. 14 TRBJ2-7 . TRBV5-1 TGCGCCAGCAGCTTGGACGTCTTAATCTACGAGCAGTACTTC CASSLDVLIYEQYF
. 17 TRBJ2-5 . TRBV7-8 TGTGCCAGCAGCTCCACCCCAACAGGGACAACCCAAGAGACCCAGTACTTC CASSSTPTGTTQETQYF
. 15 TRBJ2-1 . TRBV5-1 TGCGCCAGCAGCTTGACCGCGGACTCCTACAATGAGCAGTTCTTC CASSLTADSYNEQFF
. 12 TRBJ2-7 . TRBV11-2 TGTGCCAGCAGCCTCACCTACTACGAGCAGTACTTC CASSLTYYEQYF
. 13 TRBJ2-3 few TRBV29-1 TGCAGCGTGGAGGGCTACTCCTCAGATACGCAGTATTTT CSVEGYSSDTQYF
. 14 TRBJ1-2 . TRBV4-2 TGTGCCAGCAGCCAAGGGGACACCCCCTATGGCTACACCTTC CASSQGDTPYGYTF
. 13 TRBJ2-4 . TRBV2 TGTGCCAGCAGTGAGCTGGGGAAAAACATTCAGTACTTC CASSELGKNIQYF
TRBD1 16 TRBJ2-3 . TRBV15 TGTGCCACCAGGGCCGACAGGGGAATGGGCACAGATACGCAGTATTTT CATRADRGMGTDTQYF
. 15 TRBJ1-5 . TRBV7-8 TGTGCCAGCAGACATGACAACCACCGAAATCAGCCCCAGCATTTT CASRHDNHRNQPQHF
. 15 TRBJ2-3 . TRBV5-1 TGCGCCAGCAGCTTGAGGTCAGGCATAGTAGATACGCAGTATTTT CASSLRSGIVDTQYF
TRBD1 18 TRBJ2-2 . TRBV11-2 TGTGCCAGCAGCTTAGATCTGTGGGGACAGGCTAACACCGGGGAGCTGTTTTTT CASSLDLWGQANTGELFF
. 11 TRBJ2-2 . TRBV25-1 TGTGCCAGCAGTTACACCGGGGAGCTGTTTTTT CASSYTGELFF
. 13 TRBJ2-1 . TRBV27 TGTGCCAGCAGTCTCACTAGGTACAATGAGCAGTTCTTC CASSLTRYNEQFF
. 16 TRBJ1-5 few TRBV19 TGTGCCAGTAGTACTGTACCTCAAGGTAGCAATCAGCCCCAGCATTTT CASSTVPQGSNQPQHF
TRBD2 15 TRBJ2-5 few TRBV7-2 TGTGCCAGCAGCCTAGCGGGAGGGCCTGGGGAGACCCAGTACTTC CASSLAGGPGETQYF
TRBD2 18 TRBJ2-5 . TRBV7-7 TGTGCTAGCAGCTTGATGCCGCTCGGACTAGCGGAACAAGAGACCCAGTACTTC CASSLMPLGLAEQETQYF
. 14 TRBJ1-2 . TRBV4-1 TGCGCCAGCAGCCAAGAACGGCAGGGCTATGGCTACACCTTC CASSQERQGYGYTF
TRBD1 15 TRBJ2-3 . TRBV4-1 TGCGCCAGCAGCCAAAGGACAGGAGACACAGATACGCAGTATTTT CASSQRTGDTDTQYF
. 12 TRBJ2-7 . TRBV6-6 TGTGCCAGCAGTTACGGCCCATACGAGCAGTACTTC CASSYGPYEQYF
TRBD1 19 TRBJ2-6 . TRBV11-2 TGTGCCAGCAGCTTACCCCGACAGGGGCTAGTCCCTGGGGCCAACGTCCTGACTTTC CASSLPRQGLVPGANVLTF
TRBD1 15 TRBJ1-5 once TRBV6-6 TGTGCCAGCAGTCCCTCAGGGGGGGATGATCAGCCCCAGCATTTT CASSPSGGDDQPQHF
TRBD2 15 TRBJ2-3 few TRBV10-3 TGTGCCAGCAGTGAAGCGCGGGGGGGCACAGATACGCAGTATTTT CASSEARGGTDTQYF
. 16 TRBJ2-7 . TRBV4-1 TGCGCCAGCAGCCAAGATACAACAGGGTCGTGGTACGAGCAGTACTTC CASSQDTTGSWYEQYF
TRBD2 15 TRBJ2-3 . TRBV11-2 TGTGCCAGCAGCATCCGACTAGCGGGTAGAGATACGCAGTATTTT CASSIRLAGRDTQYF
. 16 TRBJ2-4 . TRBV4-1 TGCGCCAGCAGCCAAGAAGTGGGGCAGGACCAAAACATTCAGTACTTC CASSQEVGQDQNIQYF
TRBD1 14 TRBJ2-2 . TRBV27 TGTGCCAGCAGTTTTGCAGGGGGTTATGGGGAGCTGTTTTTT CASSFAGGYGELFF
. 16 TRBJ1-4 . TRBV4-1 TGCGCCAGCAGCCGGACGACAGGCCGACCGGGGGAAAAACTGTTTTTT CASSRTTGRPGEKLFF
. 13 TRBJ2-5 . TRBV30 TGTGCCTGGAGTGTACTCTCCCCGGGGACCCAGTACTTC CAWSVLSPGTQYF
. 17 TRBJ2-2 . TRBV6-4 TGTGCCAGCAGTGAACCGAGACAGGTTAGGAACACCGGGGAGCTGTTTTTT CASSEPRQVRNTGELFF
. 13 TRBJ2-7 . TRBV13 TGTGCCAGCAGCCCGCGGGGCGCCTACGAGCAGTACTTC CASSPRGAYEQYF
TRBD1 17 TRBJ2-7 . TRBV5-6 TGTGCCAGCAGCGCGGAACTGACAGGGGCCCTCTCCTACGAGCAGTACTTC CASSAELTGALSYEQYF
TRBD2 14 TRBJ2-3 . TRBV29-1 TGCAGCGTTTCTAGCGGGAGAGAGAGAGATACGCAGTATTTT CSVSSGRERDTQYF
TRBD1 17 TRBJ2-1 . TRBV4-1 TGCGCCAGCAGCTCCCGACAGGGCAAAATCTCCTACAATGAGCAGTTCTTC CASSSRQGKISYNEQFF
TRBD1 16 TRBJ2-2 . TRBV4-1 TGCGCCAGCAGAGGGGAACTGACAGGGTACACCGGGGAGCTGTTTTTT CASRGELTGYTGELFF
. 14 TRBJ2-7 . TRBV25-1 TGTGCCAGCAGTGAATTGGGCCGCCCGGGAGAGCAGTACTTC CASSELGRPGEQYF
TRBD1 15 TRBJ2-1 . TRBV9 TGTGCCAGCAGCGGAGGGACAGGCTCCTACAATGAGCAGTTCTTC CASSGGTGSYNEQFF
. 14 TRBJ1-1 . TRBV4-1 TGCGCCAGCAGCCAAGACAGCTTGAACACTGAAGCTTTCTTT CASSQDSLNTEAFF
. 15 TRBJ1-5 once TRBV27 TGTGCCAGCAGCCCCCTGGGGAGTGAACATCAGCCCCAGCATTTT CASSPLGSEHQPQHF
TRBD2 15 TRBJ2-1 . TRBV29-1 TGCAGCGTTGAAGTCGCGGGAGGCCTCTACAATGAGCAGTTCTTC CSVEVAGGLYNEQFF
TRBD1 15 TRBJ1-5 few TRBV6-5 TGTGCCAGCAGTCCCTCAGGGGGGGATGATCAGCCCCAGCATTTT CASSPSGGDDQPQHF
. 13 TRBJ2-2 . TRBV6-6 TGTGCCAGCAGTAGGGCCGGCGCCGGGGAGCTGTTTTTT CASSRAGAGELFF
. 12 TRBJ1-2 . TRBV9 TGTGCCAGCAGCGTAGGTGAGAGCGGCTACACCTTC CASSVGESGYTF
. 13 TRBJ2-3 . TRBV25-1 TGTGCCAGCAGTGAATCCTTAGCGAATACGCAGTATTTT CASSESLANTQYF
TRBD2 14 TRBJ2-1 . TRBV7-2 TGTGCCAGCAAGCGGGAGCTAGATGACAATGAGCAGTTCTTC CASKRELDDNEQFF